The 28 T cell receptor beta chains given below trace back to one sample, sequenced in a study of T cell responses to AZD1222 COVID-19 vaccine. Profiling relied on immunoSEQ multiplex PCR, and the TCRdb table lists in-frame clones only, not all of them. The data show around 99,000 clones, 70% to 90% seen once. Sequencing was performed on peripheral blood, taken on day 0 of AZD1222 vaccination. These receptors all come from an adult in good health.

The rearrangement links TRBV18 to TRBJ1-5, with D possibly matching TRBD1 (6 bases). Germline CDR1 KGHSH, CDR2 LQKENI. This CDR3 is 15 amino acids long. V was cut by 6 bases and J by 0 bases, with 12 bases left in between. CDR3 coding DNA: TGTGCCAGCTCTCCAGGACAGAATAGCAATCAGCCCCAGCATTTT. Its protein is CASSPGQNSNQPQHF.

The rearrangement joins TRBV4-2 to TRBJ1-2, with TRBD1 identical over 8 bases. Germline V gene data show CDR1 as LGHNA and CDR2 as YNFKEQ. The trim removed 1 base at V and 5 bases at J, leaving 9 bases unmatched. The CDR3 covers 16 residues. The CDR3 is CASSQAARQGKYGYTF. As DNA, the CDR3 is TGTGCCAGCAGCCAAGCAGCGCGACAGGGGAAATATGGCTACACCTTC.

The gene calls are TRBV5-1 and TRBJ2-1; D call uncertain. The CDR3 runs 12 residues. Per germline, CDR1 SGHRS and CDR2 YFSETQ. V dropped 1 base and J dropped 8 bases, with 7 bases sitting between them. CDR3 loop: CASSLLRDEQFF. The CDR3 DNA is TGCGCCAGCAGCTTGTTACGGGATGAGCAGTTCTTC.

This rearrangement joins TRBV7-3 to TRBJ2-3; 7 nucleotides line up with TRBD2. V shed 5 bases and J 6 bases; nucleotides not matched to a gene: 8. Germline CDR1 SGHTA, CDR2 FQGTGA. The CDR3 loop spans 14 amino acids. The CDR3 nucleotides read TGTGCCAGCAGCGTCGGACTAGTGAGTGATACGCAGTATTTT. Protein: CASSVGLVSDTQYF.

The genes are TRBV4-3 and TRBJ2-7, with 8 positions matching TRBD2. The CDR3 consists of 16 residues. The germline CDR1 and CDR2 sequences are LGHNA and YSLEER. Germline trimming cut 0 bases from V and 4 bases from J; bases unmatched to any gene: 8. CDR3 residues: CASSQDRGGHPYEQYF. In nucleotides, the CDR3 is TGCGCCAGCAGCCAAGACCGGGGGGGACATCCTTACGAGCAGTACTTC.

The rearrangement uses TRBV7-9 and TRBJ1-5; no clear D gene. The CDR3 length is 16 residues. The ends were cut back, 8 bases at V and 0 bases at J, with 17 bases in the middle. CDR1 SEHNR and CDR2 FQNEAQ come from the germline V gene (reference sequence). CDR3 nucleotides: TGTGCCAGCGAACCGTCCGGATCCGGTAGCAATCAGCCCCAGCATTTT. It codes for CASEPSGSGSNQPQHF.

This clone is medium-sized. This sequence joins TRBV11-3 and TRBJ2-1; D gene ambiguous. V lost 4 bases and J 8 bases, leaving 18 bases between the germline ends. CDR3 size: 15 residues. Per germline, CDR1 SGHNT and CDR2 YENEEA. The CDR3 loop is CASSSVLRAGDEQFF. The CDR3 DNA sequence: TGTGCCAGCAGCTCCGTCCTCCGAGCTGGCGATGAGCAGTTCTTC.

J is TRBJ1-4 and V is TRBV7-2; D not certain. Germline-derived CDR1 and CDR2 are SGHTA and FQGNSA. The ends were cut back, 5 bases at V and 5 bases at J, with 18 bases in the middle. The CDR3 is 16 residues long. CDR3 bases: TGTGCCAGCAGCCCGACTAGAGTCGGGAGGAATGAAAAACTGTTTTTT. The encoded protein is CASSPTRVGRNEKLFF.

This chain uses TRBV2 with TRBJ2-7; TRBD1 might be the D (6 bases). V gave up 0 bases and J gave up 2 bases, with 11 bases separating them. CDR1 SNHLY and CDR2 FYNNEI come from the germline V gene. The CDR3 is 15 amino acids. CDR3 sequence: CASSEAPRGTYEQYF. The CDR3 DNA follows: TGTGCCAGCAGTGAAGCCCCAAGGGGGACCTACGAGCAGTACTTC.

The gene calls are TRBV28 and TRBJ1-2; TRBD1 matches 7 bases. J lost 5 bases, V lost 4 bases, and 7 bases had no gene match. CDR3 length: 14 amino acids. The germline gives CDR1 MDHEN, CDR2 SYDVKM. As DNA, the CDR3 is TGTGCCAGCAGTTCCCCACAGGGGAAGTATGGCTACACCTTC. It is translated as CASSSPQGKYGYTF.

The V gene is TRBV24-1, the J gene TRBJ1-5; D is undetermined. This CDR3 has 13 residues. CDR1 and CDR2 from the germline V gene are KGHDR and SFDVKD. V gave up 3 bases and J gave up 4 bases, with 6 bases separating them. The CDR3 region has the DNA TGTGCCACCAGTGATCCCTCAAATCAGCCCCAGCATTTT. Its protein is CATSDPSNQPQHF.

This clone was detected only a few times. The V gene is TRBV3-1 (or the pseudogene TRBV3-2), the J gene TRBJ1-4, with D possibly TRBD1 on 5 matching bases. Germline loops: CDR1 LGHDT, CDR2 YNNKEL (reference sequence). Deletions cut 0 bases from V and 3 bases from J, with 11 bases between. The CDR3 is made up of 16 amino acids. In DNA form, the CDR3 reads TGTGCCAGCAGCCAAGATCTTCGGGGCCCTAATGAAAAACTGTTTTTT. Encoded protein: CASSQDLRGPNEKLFF.

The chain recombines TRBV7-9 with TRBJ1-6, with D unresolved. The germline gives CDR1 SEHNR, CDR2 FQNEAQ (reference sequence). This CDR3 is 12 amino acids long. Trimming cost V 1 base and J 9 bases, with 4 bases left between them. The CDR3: CASSLEGSPLHF. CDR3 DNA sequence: TGTGCCAGCAGCTTAGAGGGTTCACCCCTCCACTTT.

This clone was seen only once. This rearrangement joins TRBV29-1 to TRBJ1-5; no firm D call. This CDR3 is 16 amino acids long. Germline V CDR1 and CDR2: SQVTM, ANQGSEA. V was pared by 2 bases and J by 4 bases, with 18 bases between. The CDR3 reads CSVERGPPASNQPQHF. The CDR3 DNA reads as TGCAGCGTTGAACGTGGACCCCCGGCCTCAAATCAGCCCCAGCATTTT.

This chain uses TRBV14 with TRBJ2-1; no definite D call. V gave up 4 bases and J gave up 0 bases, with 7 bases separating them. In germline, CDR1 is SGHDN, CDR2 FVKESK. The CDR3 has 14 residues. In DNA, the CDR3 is TGTGCCAGCAGCCTTGGGCGCTCCTACAATGAGCAGTTCTTC. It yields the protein CASSLGRSYNEQFF.

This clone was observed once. In nucleotides, the CDR3 is TGTGCTAGTGCTCCCCCCAGCGCAACTAATGAAAAACTGTTTTTT. Translation: CASAPPSATNEKLFF. The chain carries TRBV12-5 and TRBJ1-4; D not certain. The CDR3 loop spans 15 amino acids. Between the trimmed V and J ends, which lost 7 bases and 0 bases, there was a span of 12 bases. Germline CDR1 reads LGHNT; CDR2 reads FRNRAP.

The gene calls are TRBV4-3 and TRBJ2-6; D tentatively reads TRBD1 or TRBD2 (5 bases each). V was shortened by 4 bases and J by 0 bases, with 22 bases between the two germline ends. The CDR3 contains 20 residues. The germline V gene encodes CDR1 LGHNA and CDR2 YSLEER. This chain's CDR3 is CASSLSWQGPYPSGANVLTF. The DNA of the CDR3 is TGCGCCAGCAGCCTTTCCTGGCAGGGACCATACCCCTCTGGGGCCAACGTCCTGACTTTC.

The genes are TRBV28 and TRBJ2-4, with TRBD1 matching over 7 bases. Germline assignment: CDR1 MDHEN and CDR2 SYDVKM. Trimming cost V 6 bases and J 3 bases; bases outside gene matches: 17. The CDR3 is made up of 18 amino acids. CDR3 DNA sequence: TGTGCCAGCAGCACAGTCACCACTTCAGGGGGAGTCAAAAACATTCAGTACTTC. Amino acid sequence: CASSTVTTSGGVKNIQYF.

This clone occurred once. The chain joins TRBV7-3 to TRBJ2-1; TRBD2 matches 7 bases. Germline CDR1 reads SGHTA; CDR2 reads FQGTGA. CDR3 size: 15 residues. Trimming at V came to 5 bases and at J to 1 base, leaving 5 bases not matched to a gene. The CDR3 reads CASSPLGGSYNEQFF. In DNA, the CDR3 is TGTGCCAGCAGCCCATTGGGAGGGTCCTACAATGAGCAGTTCTTC.

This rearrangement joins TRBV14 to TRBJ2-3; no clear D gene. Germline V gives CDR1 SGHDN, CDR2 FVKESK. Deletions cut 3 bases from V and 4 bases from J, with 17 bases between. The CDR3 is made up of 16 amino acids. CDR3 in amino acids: CASSQNMLRKADTQYF. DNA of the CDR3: TGTGCCAGCAGCCAGAACATGCTTCGTAAGGCAGATACGCAGTATTTT.

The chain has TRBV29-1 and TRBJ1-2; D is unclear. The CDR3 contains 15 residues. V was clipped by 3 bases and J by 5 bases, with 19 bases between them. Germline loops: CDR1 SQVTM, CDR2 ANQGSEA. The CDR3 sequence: CSVEISGRGLYGYTF. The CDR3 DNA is TGCAGCGTTGAGATCTCGGGTCGCGGCCTTTATGGCTACACCTTC.

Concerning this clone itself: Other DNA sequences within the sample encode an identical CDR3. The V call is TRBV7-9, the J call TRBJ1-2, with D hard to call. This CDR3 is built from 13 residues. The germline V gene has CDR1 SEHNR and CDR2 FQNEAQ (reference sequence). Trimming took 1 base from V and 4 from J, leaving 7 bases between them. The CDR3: CASSLVGGYGYTF. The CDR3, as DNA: TGTGCCAGCAGCTTAGTTGGTGGCTATGGCTACACCTTC.

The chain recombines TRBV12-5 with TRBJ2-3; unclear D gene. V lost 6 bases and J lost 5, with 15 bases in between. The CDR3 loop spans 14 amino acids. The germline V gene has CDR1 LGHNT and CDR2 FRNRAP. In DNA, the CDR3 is TGTGCTAGTGGCTGGACCCCCTTGGGAGATACGCAGTATTTT. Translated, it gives CASGWTPLGDTQYF. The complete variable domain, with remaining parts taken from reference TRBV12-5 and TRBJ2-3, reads DARVTQTPRHKVTEMGQEVTMRCQPILGHNTVFWYRQTMMQGLELLAYFRNRAPLDDSGMPKDRFSAEMPDATLATLKIQPSEPRDSAVYFCASGWTPLGDTQYFGPGTRLTVL.

The CDR3 nucleotides are TGTGCCAGCAGCTTAGCGGATTTGGGGAGCTGGCAGCCCCAGCATTTT. Translated, it gives CASSLADLGSWQPQHF. V is TRBV7-2 and J is TRBJ1-5, with D unresolved. Germline V gene data show CDR1 as SGHTA and CDR2 as FQGNSA. The CDR3 contains 16 residues. Trimming stripped 0 bases from V and 7 bases from J, with 16 bases between.

The CDR3 DNA follows: TGTGCCACCAGCAAGGGACAGGCCCCCTATAGCAATCAGCCCCAGCATTTT. It specifies CATSKGQAPYSNQPQHF. The rearrangement joins TRBV15 to TRBJ1-5, with 8 bases identical to TRBD1. With 4 bases clipped from V and 0 bases from J, the junction kept 8 bases outside the gene matches. Looked up from germline, CDR1 is LNHNV and CDR2 is YYDKDF (reference sequence). CDR3 length: 17 amino acids.

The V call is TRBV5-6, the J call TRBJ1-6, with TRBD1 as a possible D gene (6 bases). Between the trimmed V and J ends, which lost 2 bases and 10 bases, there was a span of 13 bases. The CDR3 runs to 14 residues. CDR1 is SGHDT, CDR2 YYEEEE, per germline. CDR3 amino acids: CASSFGQIGSPLHF. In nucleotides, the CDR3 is TGTGCCAGCAGCTTCGGACAGATAGGCTCACCCCTCCACTTT.

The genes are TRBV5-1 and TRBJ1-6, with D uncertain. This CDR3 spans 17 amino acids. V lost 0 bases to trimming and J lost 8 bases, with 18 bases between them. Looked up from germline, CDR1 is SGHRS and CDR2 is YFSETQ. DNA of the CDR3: TGCGCCAGCAGCTTGGCGGGCAGCCGAAGAGGTGATTCACCCCTCCACTTT. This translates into CASSLAGSRRGDSPLHF.

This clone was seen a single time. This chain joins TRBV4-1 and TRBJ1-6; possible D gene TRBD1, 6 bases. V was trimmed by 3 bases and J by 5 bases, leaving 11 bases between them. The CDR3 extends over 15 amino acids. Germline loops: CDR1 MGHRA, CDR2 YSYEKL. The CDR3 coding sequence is TGCGCCAGCAGCCAGGCAGGGGCCAATAATTCACCCCTCCACTTT. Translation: CASSQAGANNSPLHF.